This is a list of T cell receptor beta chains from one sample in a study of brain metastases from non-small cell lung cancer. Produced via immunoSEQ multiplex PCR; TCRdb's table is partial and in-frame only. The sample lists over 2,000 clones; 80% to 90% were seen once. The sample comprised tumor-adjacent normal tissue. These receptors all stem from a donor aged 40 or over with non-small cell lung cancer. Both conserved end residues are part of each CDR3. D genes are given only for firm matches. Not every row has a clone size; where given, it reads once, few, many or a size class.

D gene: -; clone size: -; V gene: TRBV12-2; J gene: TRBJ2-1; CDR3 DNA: TGTGCAAGTCGCTTAAACAGGGAAAGGTATGATAGCTACAATGAGCAGTTCTTC; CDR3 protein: CASRLNRERYDSYNEQFF
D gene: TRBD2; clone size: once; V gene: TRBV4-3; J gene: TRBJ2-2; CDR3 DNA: TGCGCCAGCAGCCAAGATAGGGTAGCGGGGGGACACATCACCCCTAGCACCGGGGAGCTGTTTTTT; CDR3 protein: CASSQDRVAGGHITPSTGELFF
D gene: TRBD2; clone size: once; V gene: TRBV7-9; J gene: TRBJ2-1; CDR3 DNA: TGTGCCAGCAGCCCTAGCGGGGGGATATCCTACAATGAGCAGTTCTTC; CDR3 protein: CASSPSGGISYNEQFF
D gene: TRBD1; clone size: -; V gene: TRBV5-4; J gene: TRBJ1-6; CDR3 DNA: TGTGCCAGCAGCAAAGGACAGGGGGCAGATTCACCCCTCCACTTT; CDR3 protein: CASSKGQGADSPLHF
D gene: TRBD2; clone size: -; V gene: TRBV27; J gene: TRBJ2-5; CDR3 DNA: TGTGCCAGCAGTCAGGGACTAGCGAGGCTCCAAGAGACCCAGTACTTC; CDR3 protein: CASSQGLARLQETQYF
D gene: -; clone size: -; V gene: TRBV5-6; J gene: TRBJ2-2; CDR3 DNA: TGTGCCAGCAGCTTGGGTGGGAGCGGCACCGGGGAGCTGTTTTTT; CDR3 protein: CASSLGGSGTGELFF
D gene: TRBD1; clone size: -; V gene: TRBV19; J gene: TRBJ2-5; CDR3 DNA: TGTGCCAGTAGTATAATTTGGGGACAGGGGAAAGAGACCCAGTACTTC; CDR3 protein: CASSIIWGQGKETQYF
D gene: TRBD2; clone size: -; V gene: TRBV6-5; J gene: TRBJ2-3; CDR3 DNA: TGTGCCACTACGCGGGGGGGCGGCGATACGCAGTATTTT; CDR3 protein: CATTRGGGDTQYF
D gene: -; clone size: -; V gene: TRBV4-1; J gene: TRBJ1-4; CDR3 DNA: TGCGCCAGCACCCCAAGAAGCCGGACAAGTAATGAAAAACTGTTTTTT; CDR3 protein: CASTPRSRTSNEKLFF
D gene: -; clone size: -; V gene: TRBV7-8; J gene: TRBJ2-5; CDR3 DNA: TGTGCCAGCAGCCCACAAGAGACCCAGTACTTC; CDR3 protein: CASSPQETQYF
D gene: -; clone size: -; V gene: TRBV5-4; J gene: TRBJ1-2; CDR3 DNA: TGTGCCAGCAGCTTAGACGAGGGCCGCTATGGCTACACCTTC; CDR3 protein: CASSLDEGRYGYTF
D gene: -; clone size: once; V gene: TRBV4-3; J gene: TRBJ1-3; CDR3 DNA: TGCGCCAGCAGCCAAGATGCAAGTGGAAACACCATATATTTT; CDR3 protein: CASSQDASGNTIYF
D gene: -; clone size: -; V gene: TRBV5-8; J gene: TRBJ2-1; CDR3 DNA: TGTGCCAGCAGCCCGGACCGCTACAATGAGCAGTTCTTC; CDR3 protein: CASSPDRYNEQFF
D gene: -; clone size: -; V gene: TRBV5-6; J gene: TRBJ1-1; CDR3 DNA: TGTGCCAGCAGCAGGGGAATGAACACTGAAGCTTTCTTT; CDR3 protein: CASSRGMNTEAFF
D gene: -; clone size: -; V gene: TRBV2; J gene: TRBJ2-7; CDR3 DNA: TGTGCCAGCCAAGATGAACAGGCGTACTTC; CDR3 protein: CASQDEQAYF
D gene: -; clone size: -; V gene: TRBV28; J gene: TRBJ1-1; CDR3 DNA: TGTGCCAGCAGTCCCGACCTGGGAGGCAACACTGAAGCTTTCTTT; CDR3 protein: CASSPDLGGNTEAFF
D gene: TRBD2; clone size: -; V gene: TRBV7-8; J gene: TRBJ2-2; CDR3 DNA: TGTGCCAGCAGCCCCAGCCCCCTAGCGGGGGGCCCCCCCGGGGAGCTGTTTTTT; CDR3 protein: CASSPSPLAGGPPGELFF
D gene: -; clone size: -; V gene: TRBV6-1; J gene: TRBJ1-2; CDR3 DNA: TGTGCCAGCAGTGAAGTGATAAGCTATGGTTACACCTTC; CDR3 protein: CASSEVISYGYTF
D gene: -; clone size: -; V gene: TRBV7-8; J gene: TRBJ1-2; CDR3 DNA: TGTGCCAGCAGCCCCAACGCCGGCTACACCTTC; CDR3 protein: CASSPNAGYTF
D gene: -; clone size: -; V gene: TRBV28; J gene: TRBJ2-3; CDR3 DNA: TGTGCCAGCAGTTTGTGGCGGGGCACAGATACGCAGTATTTT; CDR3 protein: CASSLWRGTDTQYF
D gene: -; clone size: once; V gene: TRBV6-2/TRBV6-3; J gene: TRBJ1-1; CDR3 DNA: TGTGCCAGCAGCCTCTGGACTGAAGCTTTCTTT; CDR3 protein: CASSLWTEAFF
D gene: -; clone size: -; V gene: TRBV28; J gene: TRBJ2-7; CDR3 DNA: TGTGCCAGCTCCCAAGGTGAAATCCCCCCCTACGAGCAGTACTTC; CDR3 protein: CASSQGEIPPYEQYF
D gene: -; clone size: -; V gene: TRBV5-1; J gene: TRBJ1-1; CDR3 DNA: TGCGCCAGCAGCCCCTCTCATGGCTCCAAGAACACTGAAGCTTTCTTT; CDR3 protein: CASSPSHGSKNTEAFF
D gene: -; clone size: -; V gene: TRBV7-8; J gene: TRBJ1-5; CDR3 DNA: TGTGCCAGCAGCTTAGTTTACGGGCGCGGCAATCAGCCCCAGCATTTT; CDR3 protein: CASSLVYGRGNQPQHF
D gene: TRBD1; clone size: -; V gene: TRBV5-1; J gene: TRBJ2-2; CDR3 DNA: TGCGCCAGCACCGATGTAGAGGGGGCTAGGTTATCCGGGGAGCTGTTTTTT; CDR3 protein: CASTDVEGARLSGELFF
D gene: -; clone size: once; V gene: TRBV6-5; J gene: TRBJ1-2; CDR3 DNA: TGTGCCAGCAGTTACTCGGAAGGGGGTTCTGGCTACACCTTC; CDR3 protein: CASSYSEGGSGYTF
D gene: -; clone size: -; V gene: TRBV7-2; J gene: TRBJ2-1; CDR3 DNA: TGTGCCAGCAGCGAGGGTCCCAGCAATGAGCAGTTCTTC; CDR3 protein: CASSEGPSNEQFF
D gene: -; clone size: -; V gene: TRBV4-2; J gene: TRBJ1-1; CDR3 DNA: TGTGCCAGCAGCCAAGAGTCAGGGCTGGGGACTGAAGCTTTCTTT; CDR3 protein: CASSQESGLGTEAFF
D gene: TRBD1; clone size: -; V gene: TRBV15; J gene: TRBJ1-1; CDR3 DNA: TGTGCCACCAGCAGAGGAGGGACAGTCAAGGAAGCTTTCTTT; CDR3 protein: CATSRGGTVKEAFF
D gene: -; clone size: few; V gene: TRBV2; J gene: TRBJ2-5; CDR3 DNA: TGTGCCAGCAGCCCCCCAGAGGTTCAAGAGACCCAGTACTTC; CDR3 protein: CASSPPEVQETQYF
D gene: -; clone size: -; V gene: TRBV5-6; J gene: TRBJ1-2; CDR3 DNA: TGTGCCAGCAGCTCCGAGGTCATAGGGAGGTACACCTTC; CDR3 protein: CASSSEVIGRYTF
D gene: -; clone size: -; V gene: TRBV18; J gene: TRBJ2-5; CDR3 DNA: TGTGCCAGCTCACAATCCGGGACCCAAGAGAGCATCCAGTACTTC; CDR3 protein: CASSQSGTQESIQYF
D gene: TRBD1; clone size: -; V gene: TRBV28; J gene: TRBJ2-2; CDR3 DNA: TGTGCCAGCAGTTTCACACAGGGGCTGAACACCGGGGAGCTGTTTTTT; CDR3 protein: CASSFTQGLNTGELFF
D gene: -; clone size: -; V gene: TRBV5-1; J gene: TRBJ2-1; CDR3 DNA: TGCGCCAGCAGCCTGGGGGGGACAACCTTCAATGAGCAGTTCTTC; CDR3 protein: CASSLGGTTFNEQFF
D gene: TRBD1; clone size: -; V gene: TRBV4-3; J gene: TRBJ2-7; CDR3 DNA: TGCGCCAGCAGCCAAGGGCTGGGACAGGGGTACTACGAGCAGTACTTC; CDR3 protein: CASSQGLGQGYYEQYF
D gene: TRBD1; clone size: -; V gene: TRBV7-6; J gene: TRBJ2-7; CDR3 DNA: TGTGCCAGCAGCTCCCAGCCGGGACAGGAGTACGAGCAGTACTTC; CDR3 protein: CASSSQPGQEYEQYF
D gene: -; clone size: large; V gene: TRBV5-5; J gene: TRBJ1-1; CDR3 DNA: TGTGCCAGCAGCTTGGAACAGGACACTGAAGCTTTCTTT; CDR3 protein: CASSLEQDTEAFF
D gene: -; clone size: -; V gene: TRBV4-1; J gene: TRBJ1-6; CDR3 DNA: TGCGCCAGCAGCCAAGTTCCCTGGTCAGGGCGACGTTCACCCCTCCACTTT; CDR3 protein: CASSQVPWSGRRSPLHF
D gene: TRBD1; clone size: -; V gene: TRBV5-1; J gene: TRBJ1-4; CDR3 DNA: TGCGCCAGCAGCTTGGAACAGGGGGACCAACTGTTTTTT; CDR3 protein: CASSLEQGDQLFF
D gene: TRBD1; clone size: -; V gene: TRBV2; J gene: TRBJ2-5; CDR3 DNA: TGTGCCAGCAGTACAGGGGAGGAGACCCAGTACTTC; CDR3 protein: CASSTGEETQYF